This entry is about one TCR beta chain. Its cognate antigen is unknown. The data derive from a study of T cells in Graves' hyperthyroidism and ophthalmopathy. Study results and caveats: Blood also carried most thyroid clonotypes expanded above 0.001.

Trimming cost V 3 bases and J 11 bases; bases outside gene matches: 4. Germline-derived CDR1 and CDR2 are LGHNA and YNFKEQ. This CDR3 is 15 amino acids long. TCR beta CDR3 regions were amplified from RNA. Researchers ran a first-round RT-PCR on the TCR CDR3 using the HTBI primer set. One entry per CDR3 protein results from TCRdb running MiXCR on the multiplex PCR reads. The profile shows roughly 530,000 distinct CDR3 sequences, approximately 17% of them singletons. Clinical symptoms, serum thyroxine, TRAb, thyroid ultrasound and orbital computed tomography informed diagnoses. Sample: blood. The rearrangement uses TRBV4-2 and TRBJ2-4, with 16 bases identical to TRBD2. This clonotype originated in a woman aged 18-35 years with Graves' ophthalmopathy. This CDR3 reads CASSHGTSGGVVQYF. The CDR3 nucleotides are TGTGCCAGCAGCCACGGGACTAGCGGGGGGGTAGTTCAGTACTTC.